This is a list of T cell receptor beta chains from one sample in a study of CD8 T cell repertoires and HIV-1 epitope variants. The repertoire was sequenced with immunoSEQ multiplex PCR; TCRdb's copy has only in-frame clones and lacks some. The data show about 90,000 clones, with almost 75% seen just once and approximately 24% held by the top ten. Sequencing input: uncultured baseline CD8+ T cells from peripheral blood mononuclear cells (PBMCs). The receptors stem from a male donor with HIV. Both conserved end residues are part of each CDR3. D genes are given only for firm matches. Expanded clones get a size class; other rows say once, few or many, or leave the size out.

>.|TRBV7-2|TRBJ1-4|.
CASSLGRQANEKLFF
TGTGCCAGCAGCCTCGGCAGGCAGGCTAATGAAAAACTGTTTTTT
>.|TRBV5-6|TRBJ2-5|.
CASSWTGRLETQYF
TGTGCCAGCAGCTGGACCGGGCGGTTAGAGACCCAGTACTTC
>.|TRBV5-4|TRBJ1-1|TRBD1
CASSQDRGTEAFF
TGTGCCAGCAGCCAGGACAGGGGCACTGAAGCTTTCTTT
>.|TRBV5-1|TRBJ2-3|.
CASSRGGPSGTDTQYF
TGCGCCAGCAGCCGAGGAGGGCCTAGCGGCACAGATACGCAGTATTTT
>once|TRBV5-1|TRBJ2-7|TRBD1
CASSKGVGTGDYEQYF
TGCGCCAGCAGCAAAGGCGTCGGGACAGGGGATTACGAGCAGTACTTC
>few|TRBV28|TRBJ2-1|.
CASGLTQSYNEQFF
TGTGCCAGCGGATTAACACAATCCTACAATGAGCAGTTCTTC
>few|TRBV28|TRBJ1-6|TRBD1
CASKLMGQWDSPLHF
TGTGCCAGCAAGCTTATGGGACAGTGGGATTCACCCCTCCACTTT
>.|TRBV28|TRBJ2-7|.
CASIHDTSYEQYF
TGTGCCAGCATCCATGACACTTCCTACGAGCAGTACTTC
>.|TRBV5-6|TRBJ2-3|TRBD2
CASSLEFLAGELSTDTQYF
TGTGCCAGCAGCTTGGAGTTCCTAGCGGGGGAATTGAGCACAGATACGCAGTATTTT
>.|TRBV7-2|TRBJ2-7|TRBD2
CASSLGASGRFGNYEQYF
TGTGCCAGCAGCCTAGGGGCTAGCGGGAGATTCGGGAACTACGAGCAGTACTTC
>.|TRBV7-2|TRBJ2-2|TRBD1
CASSLGTGFGELFF
TGTGCCAGCAGCTTAGGGACAGGGTTCGGGGAGCTGTTTTTT
>.|TRBV2|TRBJ2-3|.
CARGPYGGDTQYF
TGTGCCAGGGGACCTTACGGGGGAGATACGCAGTATTTT
>once|TRBV28|TRBJ1-4|TRBD1
CASSQPRTGGNEKLFF
TGTGCCAGCAGCCAACCTAGGACAGGGGGCAATGAAAAACTGTTTTTT
>few|TRBV4-1|TRBJ2-2|TRBD2
CASSQGELALLLSPSGTGELFF
TGCGCCAGCAGCCAAGGCGAACTAGCGCTCCTCCTCTCGCCTTCTGGCACCGGGGAGCTGTTTTTT
>.|TRBV5-6|TRBJ1-1|TRBD1
CASSLPGQPNTEAFF
TGTGCCAGCAGCTTGCCGGGACAGCCGAACACTGAAGCTTTCTTT
>.|TRBV27|TRBJ1-5|TRBD1
CASGDRVMVGNQPQHF
TGTGCCAGCGGGGACAGGGTGATGGTGGGGAATCAGCCCCAGCATTTT
>.|TRBV28|TRBJ2-5|TRBD2
CASRGTSGQETQYF
TGTGCCAGCAGGGGGACTAGCGGCCAAGAGACCCAGTACTTC
>.|TRBV10-3|TRBJ2-7|.
CAISEVPAGAIYEQYF
TGTGCCATCAGTGAGGTACCGGCGGGGGCAATCTACGAGCAGTACTTC
>.|TRBV7-9|TRBJ2-7|.
CASSVSYEQYF
TGTGCCAGCAGCGTCTCCTACGAGCAGTACTTC
>.|TRBV4-2|TRBJ2-1|TRBD2
CASSQAASGSTPNEQFF
TGTGCCAGCAGCCAAGCTGCCAGCGGGAGTACCCCCAATGAGCAGTTCTTC
>few|TRBV18|TRBJ2-1|TRBD1
CASSTGVHNEQFF
TGTGCCAGCTCCACAGGGGTCCACAATGAGCAGTTCTTC
>.|TRBV18|TRBJ1-5|.
CASSLTERNQPQHF
TGTGCCAGCTCTCTGACAGAACGCAATCAGCCCCAGCATTTT
>.|TRBV28|TRBJ1-6|.
CATETGRSIDSPLHF
TGTGCCACCGAGACAGGAAGAAGTATTGATTCACCCCTCCACTTT
>.|TRBV28|TRBJ1-5|.
CASSLARVQPQHF
TGTGCCAGCAGTTTGGCCAGGGTTCAGCCCCAGCATTTT
>.|TRBV4-3|TRBJ2-1|TRBD1
CASSPRQGGYNEQFF
TGCGCCAGCAGCCCCCGACAGGGTGGATACAATGAGCAGTTCTTC
>.|TRBV19|TRBJ1-1|.
CASSIDQGRNTEAFF
TGTGCCAGTAGTATAGATCAAGGGAGGAACACTGAAGCTTTCTTT
>few|TRBV19|TRBJ1-5|.
CASTAGGKPQHF
TGTGCCAGTACAGCCGGGGGCAAGCCCCAGCATTTT
>.|TRBV13|TRBJ1-1|.
CASSHQGRGNTEAFF
TGTGCCAGCAGCCACCAGGGAAGGGGAAACACTGAAGCTTTCTTT
>.|TRBV30|TRBJ2-7|TRBD1
CAWSVGDSYEQYF
TGTGCCTGGAGTGTAGGGGACAGCTACGAGCAGTACTTC
>.|TRBV28|TRBJ1-4|.
CASSSQATNEKLFF
TGTGCCAGCAGTTCACAGGCAACTAATGAAAAACTGTTTTTT
>once|TRBV28|TRBJ1-1|.
CASSSPGRGGTEAFF
TGTGCCAGCAGTTCCCCGGGTCGCGGGGGGACTGAAGCTTTCTTT
>.|TRBV27|TRBJ2-7|TRBD1
CASSFRGLGEQYF
TGTGCCAGCAGTTTCAGGGGGCTCGGGGAGCAGTACTTC
>.|TRBV9|TRBJ1-1|.
CASSVGAGKNTEAFF
TGTGCCAGCAGCGTAGGGGCGGGAAAGAACACTGAAGCTTTCTTT
>.|TRBV5-6|TRBJ1-3|.
CASSEDAMGNTIYF
TGTGCCAGCAGCGAAGACGCTATGGGAAACACCATATATTTT
>.|TRBV29-1|TRBJ2-5|.
CSVGPSADQVEQETQYF
TGCAGCGTTGGGCCTAGCGCCGACCAAGTTGAGCAAGAGACCCAGTACTTC
>.|TRBV2|TRBJ2-1|.
CASSESESSYNEQFF
TGTGCCAGCAGTGAATCTGAAAGCTCCTACAATGAGCAGTTCTTC
>.|TRBV5-1|TRBJ1-4|.
CASTPGGNEKLFF
TGCGCCAGCACCCCGGGGGGTAATGAAAAACTGTTTTTT
>.|TRBV6-6|TRBJ1-1|TRBD1
CASRTGQGNEAFF
TGTGCCAGCAGGACGGGACAGGGGAATGAAGCTTTCTTT
>.|TRBV7-8|TRBJ1-5|.
CASSLGGRSNQPQHF
TGTGCCAGCAGCTTAGGGGGTAGGAGCAATCAGCCCCAGCATTTT
>.|TRBV27|TRBJ2-7|TRBD1
CASRDRGSEQYF
TGTGCCAGCAGGGACAGGGGTTCCGAGCAGTACTTC
>.|TRBV16|TRBJ1-2|.
CASSQSGGGIYGYTF
TGTGCCAGCAGCCAATCGGGAGGGGGAATCTATGGCTACACCTTC